The rows below give T cell receptor beta chains drawn from one sample of a study of T cell repertoires in cytomegalovirus infection. These receptors have no identified antigens. TCRdb recomputed calls from the reads with MiXCR, one row per CDR3 protein. This repertoire shows around 770,000 distinct CDR3 sequences, under 35% found once; its top ten account for over 10%. The sequences come from cultured CD8+ T cells from PBMCs, collected from culture after CMV antigen stimulation. Receptor source: a human donor in good health (CMV status not recorded). Some clones in this sample may be carry-over from other donors' samples. Both conserved end residues are part of each CDR3. A D gene is named only where the DNA matches it firmly. Rows may omit the clone size; those that give it use once, few, many or a size class.

j_gene	v_gene	abundance	d_gene	CDR3nt	CDR3aa
TRBJ1-1	TRBV4-1	.	.	TGCGCCAGCAGCCACATCTCCAGGGGCATGAACACTGAAGCTTTCTTT	CASSHISRGMNTEAFF
TRBJ1-2	TRBV7-2	.	.	TGTGCCAGCAGCTTCGACTATGGCTACACCTTC	CASSFDYGYTF
TRBJ2-2	TRBV15	few	.	TGTGCCACCAGCATCAGAGTTAACACCGGGGAGCTGTTTTTT	CATSIRVNTGELFF
TRBJ2-5	TRBV12-3/TRBV12-4	.	.	TGTGCCAGCAGTCCCCTTATAGGGACCCAGTACTTC	CASSPLIGTQYF
TRBJ2-4	TRBV29-1	.	.	TGCAGCGTTGAAGATAGGGGGACCCTAGCCAAAAACATTCAGTACTTC	CSVEDRGTLAKNIQYF
TRBJ2-7	TRBV6-5	few	TRBD1	TGTGCCAGCAGTTACTGGGGACAGGAGTTCGAGCAGTACTTC	CASSYWGQEFEQYF
TRBJ2-3	TRBV7-2	.	TRBD2	TGTGCCAGCAGCTTAGTTTCTGGCGGGGGGCCCCCCACCTCTAGCACAGATACGCAGTATTTT	CASSLVSGGGPPTSSTDTQYF
TRBJ1-2	TRBV20-1	.	.	TGCAGTGCTAGAGATCTGGCAGGCTTTAACTATGGCTACACCTTC	CSARDLAGFNYGYTF
TRBJ1-1	TRBV4-2	.	.	TGTGCCAGCAGCCAAGATCCACACACTGAAGCTTTCTTT	CASSQDPHTEAFF
TRBJ2-1	TRBV12-5	.	.	TGTGCTAGTGGCTCGGACGGGTACAATGAGCCGTTCTTC	CASGSDGYNEPFF
TRBJ2-1	TRBV20-1	few	TRBD2	TGTAGTGCTAGAGATAAAAGCGGGGGCTCCTACAATGAGCAGTTCTTC	CSARDKSGGSYNEQFF
TRBJ2-4	TRBV28	once	TRBD2	TGTGCCAGCAGTTTCACCCCGGAACTAGCGGGCTCCCTACGGGCCAAAAACATTCAGTACTTC	CASSFTPELAGSLRAKNIQYF
TRBJ1-1	TRBV12-5	.	.	TGTGCTAGTGGACCCGACTGGGACACTGAAGCTTTCTTT	CASGPDWDTEAFF
TRBJ1-1	TRBV7-9	few	.	TGTGCCAGCAGCCTATCGAGGATGGAAGCTTTCTTT	CASSLSRMEAFF
TRBJ2-5	TRBV4-3	.	TRBD2	TGCGCCAGCAGCCAGGGGACTAGCGGCTTTAGTCAAGAGACCCAGTACTTC	CASSQGTSGFSQETQYF
TRBJ1-5	TRBV5-1	.	.	TGCGCCAGCAGCTTGTTACCGGGGGCGAATCAGCCCCAGCATTTT	CASSLLPGANQPQHF
TRBJ1-5	TRBV7-9	.	.	TGTGCCAGCAGCCTGGGCGACGGTTATATTCAGCCCCAGCATTTT	CASSLGDGYIQPQHF
TRBJ2-6	TRBV28	.	TRBD1	TGTGCCAGCCTCCTACAGGGGGCGAAGGGAGAGGCTAGGGCCAACGTCCTGACTTTC	CASLLQGAKGEARANVLTF
TRBJ1-5	TRBV5-6	few	.	TGTGCCAGCAGCTTGGATGGGGCGGTAAATCAGCCCCAGCATTTT	CASSLDGAVNQPQHF
TRBJ1-2	TRBV4-3	.	.	TGCGCCAGCAGCCAAGAATTTGGGACTTCCTATGGCTACACCTTC	CASSQEFGTSYGYTF
TRBJ2-2	TRBV15	.	TRBD2	TGTGCCACCAGCAGAGTACGGGGGGGGACCGGGGAGCTGTTTTTT	CATSRVRGGTGELFF
TRBJ1-4	TRBV12-3/TRBV12-4	.	.	TGTGCCAGCACCCTGGGACGGTCTAATGAAAAACTGTTTTTT	CASTLGRSNEKLFF
TRBJ1-1	TRBV7-9	.	.	TGTGCCGACAAGGCAGGGGTTGTGGCTGAAGCTTTCTTT	CADKAGVVAEAFF
TRBJ2-2	TRBV6-5	.	TRBD1	TGTGCCAGCAGTTACGGGACAGGGGAGAATCCCGGGGAGCTGTTTTTT	CASSYGTGENPGELFF
TRBJ2-3	TRBV11-2	.	TRBD2	TGTGCCAGCAGCTCCCCCCCTGGACTAGCGGGGGAGACAGATACGCAGTATTTT	CASSSPPGLAGETDTQYF
TRBJ2-1	TRBV12-3/TRBV12-4	.	.	TGTGCCAGCAGTCCCTACGCGGGGCTTGTCAATGAGCAGTTCTTC	CASSPYAGLVNEQFF
TRBJ1-2	TRBV24-1	.	.	TGTGCCACCAGTGATTGGGTCAGCGAATCAAACTATGGCTACACCTTC	CATSDWVSESNYGYTF
TRBJ2-3	TRBV5-5	few	TRBD2	TGTGCCAGCAGCTTACTGACTAGCGGGGGGGCCTTTGCAGATACGCAGTATTTT	CASSLLTSGGAFADTQYF
TRBJ1-2	TRBV7-6	.	.	TGTGCCAGCAGCTCACGGGCCTACTATGGCTACACCTTC	CASSSRAYYGYTF
TRBJ2-7	TRBV14	.	.	TGTGCCAGCAGCCATCCACAGACCGGGTCTGGGGAGCAGTACTTC	CASSHPQTGSGEQYF
TRBJ1-5	TRBV19	few	.	TGTGCCACAGCCGACAGCCTCAATCAGCCCCAGCATTTT	CATADSLNQPQHF
TRBJ2-6	TRBV28	.	.	TGTGCCAGCAGCCTGTCTCTCAGGCCTCCGGTGGCTGGGGCCAACGTCCTGACTTTC	CASSLSLRPPVAGANVLTF
TRBJ1-1	TRBV20-1	.	.	TGCAGTGCTAGACGTCTCCTGGAGGGGTATCTCACTGAAGCTTTCTTT	CSARRLLEGYLTEAFF
TRBJ1-5	TRBV7-8	few	.	TGTGCCAGCAGCCCATGGACCCATACCGATAGCAATCAGCCCCAGCATTTT	CASSPWTHTDSNQPQHF
TRBJ2-2	TRBV12-3/TRBV12-4	.	.	TGTGCCAGCAAATTGGGAGGATCCACGAACACCGGGGAGCTGTTTTTT	CASKLGGSTNTGELFF
TRBJ2-7	TRBV10-3	few	TRBD1	TGTGCCGTCACTATAGGACAGGGTTACGAGCAGTACTTC	CAVTIGQGYEQYF
TRBJ2-2	TRBV6-6	.	TRBD2	TGTGCCAGCACGGGACTAGCGAACACCGGGGAGCTGTTTTTT	CASTGLANTGELFF
TRBJ1-2	TRBV7-2	.	.	TGTGCCAGCAGTTTCCTGGATTTCTATGGCTACACCTTC	CASSFLDFYGYTF
TRBJ2-3	TRBV27	.	TRBD2	TGTGCCAGCAGTCGCGGGGGGCCTGGCACAGATACGCAGTATTTT	CASSRGGPGTDTQYF
TRBJ2-3	TRBV7-2	.	TRBD2	TGTGCCAGCAGCCTCTGGGGTAGCGGGGGGCCAACAGATACGCAGTATTTT	CASSLWGSGGPTDTQYF
TRBJ1-1	TRBV6-6	few	.	TGTGCCACGGAGTTTAATGAAGCTTTCTTT	CATEFNEAFF
TRBJ1-1	TRBV10-1	.	TRBD1	TGCGCCAGCAGTGACCCCGGGACAGACTACACTGAAGCTTTCTTT	CASSDPGTDYTEAFF
TRBJ1-1	TRBV7-4	.	.	TGTGCCAGCAGCTTAGCGACCCGGACTGAAGCTTTCTTT	CASSLATRTEAFF
TRBJ2-3	TRBV15	.	TRBD2	TGTGCCACCAGCAGAGATTTAGCTAGCGGGGCCTCAGATACGCAGTATTTT	CATSRDLASGASDTQYF
TRBJ2-5	TRBV12-3/TRBV12-4	.	TRBD1	TGTGCCAGCAGTTTAGCGCTGGGGACAGCAGAGACCCAGTACTTC	CASSLALGTAETQYF
TRBJ1-2	TRBV4-1	few	.	TGCGCCAGCAGCCACACAGGGTCACCCGGTGGCTACACCTTC	CASSHTGSPGGYTF
TRBJ1-1	TRBV7-6	many	.	TGTGCCAGCAGCTCGACCGGGACGCCGAACACTGAAGCTTTCTTT	CASSSTGTPNTEAFF
TRBJ1-1	TRBV11-2	.	.	TGTGCCAGCAGCTTAGGGACAGATCAAGCTTTCTTT	CASSLGTDQAFF
TRBJ2-2	TRBV7-9	.	.	TGTGCCAGCAGCTTAGGCTGGGGAAGGACCGGGGAGCTGTTTTTT	CASSLGWGRTGELFF